One sample yielded the 24 T cell receptor beta chains listed below, sequenced in a study of shared clonotypes between healthy human individuals. Cells designated naive CD8 were CD45RO-negative and were positively selected for CCR7, with terminally differentiated effector memory CD45RA+ cells excluded. Assay used: immunoSEQ multiplex PCR; TCRdb lists only in-frame clones, some missing. The repertoire includes around 2,100,000 clones, about 94% of them detected once, and approximately 1% sits in the top ten. The sequenced material came from naive CD8+ T cells sorted from blood. The receptors originated from a man aged 18 to 30 in good health.

The chain links TRBV5-1 to TRBJ2-7; D possibly corresponds to TRBD1 (5 bases). In germline, CDR1 is SGHRS, CDR2 YFSETQ. V lost 0 bases to trimming and J lost 0 bases, with 10 bases between them. This CDR3 comprises 15 residues. CDR3 sequence: CASSLEVDSSYEQYF. The CDR3, as DNA: TGCGCCAGCAGCTTGGAAGTTGACAGCTCCTACGAGCAGTACTTC.

The chain couples TRBV7-9 to TRBJ2-7; possible D gene TRBD2, 5 bases. The V end was cut by 1 base, the J end by 3 bases, with 10 bases between. From germline, CDR1 is SEHNR and CDR2 FQNEAQ (reference sequence). The CDR3 spans 14 residues. The CDR3 reads CASSLGHSGYEQYF. The CDR3 DNA reads as TGTGCCAGCAGCTTAGGTCACAGCGGCTACGAGCAGTACTTC.

The chain employs TRBV6-4 and TRBJ2-2; D is perhaps TRBD1 (5 bases). Germline values: CDR1 MRHNA, CDR2 SNTAGT. Trimming pared 4 bases from V and 5 bases from J, leaving 23 bases between. The CDR3 has 18 residues. CDR3 DNA sequence: TGTGCCAGCAGTGCCCCGCCCCGGACACGGTGGGGAACCGGGGAGCTGTTTTTT. Its translation: CASSAPPRTRWGTGELFF.

V is TRBV13 and J is TRBJ2-6, with a possible D match to TRBD1 (5 bases). Germline CDR1 reads PRHDT; CDR2 reads FYEKMQ (reference sequence). The V gene lost 5 bases and the J gene lost 3 bases, with 11 bases spanning the gap. CDR3 length: 15 residues. The CDR3 DNA is TGTGCCAGCAGCGGTGGGGCAGGTGGGGCCAACGTCCTGACTTTC. This sequence encodes CASSGGAGGANVLTF.

The chain couples TRBV5-6 to TRBJ1-4; D perhaps matches TRBD1 (5 bases). Germline V gives CDR1 SGHDT, CDR2 YYEEEE. Trimming removed 0 bases at V and 5 bases at J, with 8 bases between. The CDR3 has 14 residues. The CDR3, as DNA: TGTGCCAGCAGCTTGGGGGACGAAAATGAAAAACTGTTTTTT. Translated: CASSLGDENEKLFF.

This rearrangement joins TRBV5-4 to TRBJ2-7; 8 nucleotides match TRBD2. Germline V gives CDR1 SGHNT, CDR2 YYREEE (reference sequence). The length of the CDR3 is 15 residues. V gave up 0 bases and J gave up 6 bases; unmatched junction bases: 8. In DNA, the CDR3 is TGTGCCAGCAGCTTGGCCCCGGGGGGGGCTAGCGAGCAGTACTTC. Amino acids: CASSLAPGGASEQYF.

The chain employs TRBV27 and TRBJ2-1, with D possibly being TRBD1 (6 bases). Germline lookup yields CDR1 MNHEY and CDR2 SMNVEV (reference sequence). The CDR3 runs 13 residues. V lost 7 bases and J 3 bases, leaving 10 bases between the germline ends. CDR3 residues: CASIGGLYNEQFF. DNA of the CDR3: TGTGCCAGCATTGGGGGCCTCTACAATGAGCAGTTCTTC.

The chain carries TRBV27 and TRBJ1-1; the D is unclear. V lost 6 bases and J lost 5, with 13 bases in between. Germline V gene lookup returns CDR1 MNHEY and CDR2 SMNVEV (reference sequence). The CDR3 runs 13 residues. CDR3 region: CASSPDPGTEAFF. Written as DNA, the CDR3 is TGTGCCAGCAGCCCGGATCCGGGGACTGAAGCTTTCTTT.

The chain employs TRBV5-6 and TRBJ2-7; maybe TRBD2 (6 bases). Germline loops: CDR1 SGHDT, CDR2 YYEEEE. The V end lost 0 bases, the J end lost 0 bases, and 13 bases lay between the germline ends. This CDR3 contains 16 residues. CDR3: CASSLGFGGGSYEQYF. Written as DNA, the CDR3 is TGTGCCAGCAGCTTGGGTTTTGGGGGAGGCTCCTACGAGCAGTACTTC. The full variable domain, with the rest looked up from reference TRBV5-6 and TRBJ2-7, is DAGVTQSPTHLIKTRGQQVTLRCSPKSGHDTVSWYQQALGQGPQFIFQYYEEEERQRGNFPDRFSGHQFPNYSSELNVNALLLGDSALYLCASSLGFGGGSYEQYFGPGTRLTVT.

The chain carries TRBV11-2 and TRBJ2-2; 7 bases fit TRBD2. Germline V gene data show CDR1 as SGHAT and CDR2 as FQNNGV. V trimming: 1 base; J trimming: 1 base; junction bases outside the gene matches: 3. The CDR3 is 16 amino acids. The CDR3 sequence: CASSLVLAGNTGELFF. The CDR3 DNA follows: TGTGCCAGCAGCTTAGTCTTAGCGGGGAACACCGGGGAGCTGTTTTTT. Drawing the rest from reference TRBV11-2 and TRBJ2-2, the complete variable domain is EAGVAQSPRYKIIEKRQSVAFWCNPISGHATLYWYQQILGQGPKLLIQFQNNGVVDDSQLPKDRFSAERLKGVDSTLKIQPAKLEDSAVYLCASSLVLAGNTGELFFGEGSRLTVL.

This clone has just one count. The chain couples TRBV27 to TRBJ2-7, with D maybe TRBD2 (5 bases). V was pared by 3 bases and J by 2 bases, with 11 bases between. The CDR3 sequence is 14 residues long. CDR1 is MNHEY and CDR2 is SMNVEV in the germline V gene (reference sequence). The CDR3 here is CASSFRRAPYEQYF. The CDR3 DNA reads TGTGCCAGCAGTTTCCGGCGGGCCCCCTACGAGCAGTACTTC.

With regard to this clone: The sample contains more than one DNA sequence encoding this CDR3. The V call is TRBV7-6, the J call TRBJ2-7, with no clear D. V gave up 6 bases and J gave up 6 bases, with 12 bases separating them. The CDR3 is 12 amino acids. CDR1 is SGHVS, CDR2 FNYEAQ, per germline. CDR3 protein: CASSLAGGEQYF. The CDR3 coding sequence is TGTGCCAGCAGTCTTGCAGGTGGCGAGCAGTACTTC. Supplemented by reference TRBV7-6 and TRBJ2-7, the full variable domain reads GAGVSQSPRYKVTKRGQDVALRCDPISGHVSLYWYRQALGQGPEFLTYFNYEAQQDKSGLPNDRFSAERPEGSISTLTIQRTEQRDSAMYRCASSLAGGEQYFGPGTRLTVT.

The rearrangement links TRBV6-4 to TRBJ2-5; no reliable D call. The germline gives CDR1 MRHNA, CDR2 SNTAGT. The V end lost 7 bases, the J end lost 3 bases, and 6 bases lay between the germline ends. The CDR3 runs 11 residues. As DNA, the CDR3 is TGTGCCAGCATGACGGAAGAGACCCAGTACTTC. Translated: CASMTEETQYF.

This chain connects TRBV5-6 to TRBJ2-3, with D possibly being TRBD1 (5 bases). The V and J ends lost 0 bases and 6 bases respectively, with 11 bases between them. Germline V gene lookup returns CDR1 SGHDT and CDR2 YYEEEE. This CDR3 has 14 amino acids. CDR3 in amino acids: CASSLAMGPDTQYF. CDR3 sequence (DNA): TGTGCCAGCAGCTTGGCTATGGGGCCGGATACGCAGTATTTT.

The chain couples TRBV6-5 to TRBJ2-7, with TRBD1 identical over 10 bases. Germline-derived CDR1 and CDR2 are MNHEY and SVGAGI. V shed 4 bases and J 9 bases; nucleotides not matched to a gene: 6. The CDR3 runs to 13 residues. CDR3 loop: CASSLGQGVMQYF. In DNA form, the CDR3 reads TGTGCCAGCAGTTTAGGACAGGGGGTGATGCAGTACTTC.

The rearrangement uses TRBV15 and TRBJ2-5, with TRBD2 as a possible D gene (6 bases). The V gene's germline CDR1 is LNHNV and CDR2 YYDKDF (reference sequence). V was trimmed by 4 bases and J by 4 bases, leaving 13 bases between them. CDR3 length: 14 amino acids. The CDR3 DNA is TGTGCCACCAGCATAGTGCCGGGACTAGAGACCCAGTACTTC. It translates to CATSIVPGLETQYF.

Notes on this clone: The sample holds other DNA sequences that translate to the same CDR3. V gene TRBV19 combines with J gene TRBJ1-1; D not certain. CDR1 is LNHDA, CDR2 SQIVND, per germline (reference sequence). This CDR3 is 13 amino acids long. Trimming shortened V by 3 bases and J by 0 bases, and 5 bases separated the two germline ends. The CDR3 DNA is TGTGCCAGTAGTATTACGTTGAACACTGAAGCTTTCTTT. Protein: CASSITLNTEAFF.

This chain links TRBV19 with TRBJ2-2; TRBD2 matches 8 bases. Germline V gene sequence: CDR1 LNHDA, CDR2 SQIVND (reference sequence). Trimming removed 5 bases from V and 0 bases from J; junction bases left unmatched: 5. This CDR3 has 16 amino acids. CDR3 amino acids: CASSSPGLANTGELFF. CDR3 nucleotides: TGTGCCAGTAGTTCTCCGGGACTAGCGAACACCGGGGAGCTGTTTTTT. Using reference TRBV19 and TRBJ2-2 for the parts outside the CDR3, the full variable domain is DGGITQSPKYLFRKEGQNVTLSCEQNLNHDAMYWYRQDPGQGLRLIYYSQIVNDFQKGDIAEGYSVSREKKESFPLTVTSAQKNPTAFYLCASSSPGLANTGELFFGEGSRLTVL.

The V and J genes are TRBV13 and TRBJ1-4; 9 bases agree with TRBD1. Germline trimming cut 4 bases from V and 6 bases from J; bases unmatched to any gene: 3. The CDR3 runs 14 residues. Per the germline V gene, CDR1 is PRHDT and CDR2 is FYEKMQ (reference sequence). The CDR3 nucleotides read TGTGCCAGCAGCTCGACAGGGGGAGATGAAAAACTGTTTTTT. Residues: CASSSTGGDEKLFF.

This clone was recorded once. Other nucleotide sequences from this sample produce the same CDR3. The chain is built from TRBV9 and TRBJ2-7; the D gene is possibly TRBD2 (6 bases). This CDR3 has 13 residues. CDR1 is SGDLS and CDR2 is YYNGEE in the germline V gene. V lost 1 base, J lost 4 bases, and 9 bases lay in between. CDR3 nucleotides: TGTGCCAGCAGCGTATCCGGAGGGTACGAGCAGTACTTC. This encodes CASSVSGGYEQYF.

The chain couples TRBV4-3 to TRBJ1-1; perhaps TRBD1 as D (5 bases). The CDR3 sequence is 13 residues long. Germline CDR1 is LGHNA and CDR2 is YSLEER. Trimming pared 1 base from V and 6 bases from J, leaving 9 bases between. The CDR3 loop reads CASSQVRRAEAFF. CDR3 in DNA: TGCGCCAGCAGCCAAGTGCGCAGGGCTGAAGCTTTCTTT.

V gene TRBV4-3 combines with J gene TRBJ2-7, with 11 bases lining up with TRBD1. With 3 bases clipped from V and 6 bases from J, the junction kept 4 bases outside the gene matches. CDR1 is LGHNA, CDR2 YSLEER, per germline. The CDR3 has 14 amino acids. The CDR3 here is CASSHGQGAGEQYF. The CDR3 coding sequence is TGCGCCAGCAGCCATGGACAGGGGGCGGGCGAGCAGTACTTC.

On this clone: Other DNA sequences in the sample encode the same CDR3. This rearrangement joins TRBV5-1 to TRBJ2-3; 9 nucleotides match TRBD2. The V gene end was trimmed by 0 bases and the J gene end by 3 bases; junction bases not matched to a gene: 2. The CDR3 is made up of 15 amino acids. CDR1 and CDR2 from the germline V gene are SGHRS and YFSETQ. This chain's CDR3 is CASSLGSGGTDTQYF. CDR3 nucleotide sequence: TGCGCCAGCAGCTTGGGCAGCGGGGGGACAGATACGCAGTATTTT.

J is TRBJ2-7 and V is TRBV4-1, with 10 positions matching TRBD2. V lost 6 bases and J lost 0; bases outside the gene matches: 8. Germline values: CDR1 MGHRA, CDR2 YSYEKL. CDR3 length: 16 amino acids. As DNA, the CDR3 is TGCGCCAGCAGTAACCTTCTAGCGGGAGTCTCCTACGAGCAGTACTTC. It translates to CASSNLLAGVSYEQYF.